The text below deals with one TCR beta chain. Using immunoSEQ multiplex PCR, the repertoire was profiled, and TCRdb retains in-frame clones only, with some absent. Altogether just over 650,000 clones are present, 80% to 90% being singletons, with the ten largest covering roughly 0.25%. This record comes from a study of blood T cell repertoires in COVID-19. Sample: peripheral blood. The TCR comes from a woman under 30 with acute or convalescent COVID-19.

The CDR3 DNA is TGTGCCAGCAGCTTTAGCGGGGGGAACAATGAGCAGTTCTTC. It translates to CASSFSGGNNEQFF. This chain uses TRBV7-2 with TRBJ2-1; 10 nucleotides line up with TRBD2. The CDR3 runs to 14 residues. Per the germline V gene, CDR1 is SGHTA and CDR2 is FQGNSA. V was clipped by 3 bases and J by 5 bases; unmatched bases: 1.